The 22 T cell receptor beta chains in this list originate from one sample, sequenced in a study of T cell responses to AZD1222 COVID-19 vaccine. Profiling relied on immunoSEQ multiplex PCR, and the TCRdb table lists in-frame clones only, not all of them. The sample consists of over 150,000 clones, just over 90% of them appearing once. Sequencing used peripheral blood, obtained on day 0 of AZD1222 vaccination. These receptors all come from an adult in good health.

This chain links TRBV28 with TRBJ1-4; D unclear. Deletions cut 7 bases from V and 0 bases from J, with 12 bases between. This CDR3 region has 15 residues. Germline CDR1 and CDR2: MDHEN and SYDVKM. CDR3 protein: CASTSATATNEKLFF. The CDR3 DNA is TGTGCCAGCACCTCTGCGACCGCAACTAATGAAAAACTGTTTTTT.

CDR3 amino acids: CASSDHRDRGFLCGNQPQHF. CDR3 coding DNA: TGTGCCAGCAGTGACCACCGGGACAGGGGATTTTTATGTGGCAATCAGCCCCAGCATTTT. The V gene is TRBV6-4, the J gene TRBJ1-5, with 10 nucleotides matching TRBD1. The CDR3 totals 20 residues. J was trimmed by 2 bases and V by 2 bases; bases with no gene match: 15. The germline CDR1 and CDR2 sequences are MRHNA and SNTAGT.

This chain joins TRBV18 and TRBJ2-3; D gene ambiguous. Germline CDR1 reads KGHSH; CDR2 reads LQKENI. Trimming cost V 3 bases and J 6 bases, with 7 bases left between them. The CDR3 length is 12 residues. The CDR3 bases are TGTGCCAGCTCACCCGTTAGCGATACGCAGTATTTT. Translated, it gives CASSPVSDTQYF. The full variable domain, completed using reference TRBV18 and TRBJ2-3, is NAGVMQNPRHLVRRRGQEARLRCSPMKGHSHVYWYRQLPEEGLKFMVYLQKENIIDESGMPKERFSAEFPKEGPSILRIQQVVRGDSAAYFCASSPVSDTQYFGPGTRLTVL.

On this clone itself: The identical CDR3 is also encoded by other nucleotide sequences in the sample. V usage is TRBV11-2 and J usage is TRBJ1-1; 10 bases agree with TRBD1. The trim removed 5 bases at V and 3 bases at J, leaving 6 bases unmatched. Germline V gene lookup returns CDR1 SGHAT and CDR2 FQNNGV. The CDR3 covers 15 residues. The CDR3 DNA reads TGTGCCAGCAGCCCCGGGACAGGGGAGGACACTGAAGCTTTCTTT. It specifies CASSPGTGEDTEAFF. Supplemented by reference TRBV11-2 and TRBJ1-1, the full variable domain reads EAGVAQSPRYKIIEKRQSVAFWCNPISGHATLYWYQQILGQGPKLLIQFQNNGVVDDSQLPKDRFSAERLKGVDSTLKIQPAKLEDSAVYLCASSPGTGEDTEAFFGQGTRLTVV.

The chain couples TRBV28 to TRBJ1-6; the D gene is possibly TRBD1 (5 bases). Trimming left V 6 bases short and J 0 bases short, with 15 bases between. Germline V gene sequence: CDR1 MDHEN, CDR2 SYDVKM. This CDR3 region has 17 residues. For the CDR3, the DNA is TGTGCCAGCAGGCCGTGGGACTTGAGCTCCTATAATTCACCCCTCCACTTT. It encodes CASRPWDLSSYNSPLHF.

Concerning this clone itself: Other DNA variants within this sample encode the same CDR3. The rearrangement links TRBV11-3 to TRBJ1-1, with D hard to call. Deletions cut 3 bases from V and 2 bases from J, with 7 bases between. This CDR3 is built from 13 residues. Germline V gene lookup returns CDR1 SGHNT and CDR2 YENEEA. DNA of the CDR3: TGTGCCAGCAGCTTTACCGAAAACACTGAAGCTTTCTTT. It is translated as CASSFTENTEAFF. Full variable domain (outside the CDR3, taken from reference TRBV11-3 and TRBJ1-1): EAGVVQSPRYKIIEKKQPVAFWCNPISGHNTLYWYLQNLGQGPELLIRYENEEAVDDSQLPKDRFSAERLKGVDSTLKIQPAELGDSAVYLCASSFTENTEAFFGQGTRLTVV.

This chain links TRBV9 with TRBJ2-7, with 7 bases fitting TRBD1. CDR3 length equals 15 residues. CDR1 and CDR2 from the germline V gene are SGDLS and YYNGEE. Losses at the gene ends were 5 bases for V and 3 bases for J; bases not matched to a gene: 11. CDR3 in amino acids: CASSPGQPTIYEQYF. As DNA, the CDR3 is TGTGCCAGCAGTCCGGGACAGCCAACGATCTACGAGCAGTACTTC.

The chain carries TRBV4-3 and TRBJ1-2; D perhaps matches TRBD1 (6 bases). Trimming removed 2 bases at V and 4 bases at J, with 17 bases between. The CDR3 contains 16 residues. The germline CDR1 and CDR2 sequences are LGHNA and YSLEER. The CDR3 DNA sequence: TGCGCCAGCAGCCAATATACGGCAGGGGTCGGCTATGGCTACACCTTC. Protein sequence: CASSQYTAGVGYGYTF.

The CDR3 region is CASRFWDNQPQHF. DNA of the CDR3: TGTGCCAGCAGGTTCTGGGACAATCAGCCCCAGCATTTT. The rearrangement links TRBV2 to TRBJ1-5; D ambiguous. The CDR3 consists of 13 residues. The germline V gene has CDR1 SNHLY and CDR2 FYNNEI. The V end was cut by 6 bases, the J end by 3 bases, with 9 bases between.

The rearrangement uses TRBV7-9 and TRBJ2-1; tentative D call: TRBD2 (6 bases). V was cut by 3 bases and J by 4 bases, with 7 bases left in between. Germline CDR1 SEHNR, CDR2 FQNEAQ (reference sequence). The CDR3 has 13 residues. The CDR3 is CASSFGGYNEQFF. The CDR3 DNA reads TGTGCCAGCAGCTTTGGAGGGTACAATGAGCAGTTCTTC.

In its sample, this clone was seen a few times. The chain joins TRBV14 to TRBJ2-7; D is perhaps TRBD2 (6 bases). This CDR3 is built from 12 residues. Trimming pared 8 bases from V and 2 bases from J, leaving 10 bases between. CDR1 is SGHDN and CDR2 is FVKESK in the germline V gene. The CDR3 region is CASGRITYEQYF. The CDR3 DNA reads TGTGCCAGCGGGAGGATAACCTACGAGCAGTACTTC.

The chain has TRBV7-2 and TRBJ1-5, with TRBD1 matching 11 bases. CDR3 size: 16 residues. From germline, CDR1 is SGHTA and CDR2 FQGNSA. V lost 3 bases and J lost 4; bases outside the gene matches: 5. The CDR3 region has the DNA TGTGCCAGCAGCTTTCCCGGGACAGGGGGGAATCAGCCCCAGCATTTT. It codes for CASSFPGTGGNQPQHF.

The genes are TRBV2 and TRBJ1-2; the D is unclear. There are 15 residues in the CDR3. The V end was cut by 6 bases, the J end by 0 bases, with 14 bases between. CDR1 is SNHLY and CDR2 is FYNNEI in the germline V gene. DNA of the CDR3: TGTGCCAGCAGGGAGTTCCACACGACTAACTATGGCTACACCTTC. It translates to CASREFHTTNYGYTF.

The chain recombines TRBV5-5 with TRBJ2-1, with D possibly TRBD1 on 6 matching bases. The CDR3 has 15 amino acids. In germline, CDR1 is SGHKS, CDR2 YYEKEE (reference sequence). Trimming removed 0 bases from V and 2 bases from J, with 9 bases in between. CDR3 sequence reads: CASSLVGQTYNEQFF. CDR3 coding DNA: TGTGCCAGCAGCTTGGTTGGACAGACCTACAATGAGCAGTTCTTC. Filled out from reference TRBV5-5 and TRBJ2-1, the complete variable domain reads DAGVTQSPTHLIKTRGQQVTLRCSPISGHKSVSWYQQVLGQGPQFIFQYYEKEERGRGNFPDRFSARQFPNYSSELNVNALLLGDSALYLCASSLVGQTYNEQFFGPGTRLTVL.

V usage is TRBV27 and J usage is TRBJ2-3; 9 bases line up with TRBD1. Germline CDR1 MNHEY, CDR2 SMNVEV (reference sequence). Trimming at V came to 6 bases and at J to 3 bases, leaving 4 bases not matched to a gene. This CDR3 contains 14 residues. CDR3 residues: CASSWTGVTDTQYF. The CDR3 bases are TGTGCCAGCAGCTGGACAGGGGTGACAGATACGCAGTATTTT.

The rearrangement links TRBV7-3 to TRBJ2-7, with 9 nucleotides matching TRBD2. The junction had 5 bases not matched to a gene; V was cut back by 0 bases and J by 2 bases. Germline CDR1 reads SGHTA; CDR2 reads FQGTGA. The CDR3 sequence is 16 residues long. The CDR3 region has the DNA TGTGCCAGCAGCTTAACCTCAGCGGGGGGTCCCTACGAGCAGTACTTC. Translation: CASSLTSAGGPYEQYF.

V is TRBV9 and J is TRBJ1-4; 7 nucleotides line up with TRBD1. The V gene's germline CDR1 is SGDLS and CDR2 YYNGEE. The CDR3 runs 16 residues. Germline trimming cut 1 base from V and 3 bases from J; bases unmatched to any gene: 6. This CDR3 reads CASSVSYRGSNEKLFF. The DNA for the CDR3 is TGTGCCAGCAGCGTATCCTACAGGGGATCTAATGAAAAACTGTTTTTT. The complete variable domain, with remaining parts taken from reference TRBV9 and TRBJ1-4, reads DSGVTQTPKHLITATGQRVTLRCSPRSGDLSVYWYQQSLDQGLQFLIQYYNGEERAKGNILERFSAQQFPDLHSELNLSSLELGDSALYFCASSVSYRGSNEKLFFGSGTQLSVL.

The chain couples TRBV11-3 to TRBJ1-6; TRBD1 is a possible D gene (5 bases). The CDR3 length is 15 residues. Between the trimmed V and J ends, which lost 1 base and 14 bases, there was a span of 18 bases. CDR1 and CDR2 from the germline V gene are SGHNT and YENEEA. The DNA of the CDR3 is TGTGCCAGCAGCTTAGGATCCCAGGGAAGATTCACCCTCCACTTT. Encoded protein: CASSLGSQGRFTLHF.

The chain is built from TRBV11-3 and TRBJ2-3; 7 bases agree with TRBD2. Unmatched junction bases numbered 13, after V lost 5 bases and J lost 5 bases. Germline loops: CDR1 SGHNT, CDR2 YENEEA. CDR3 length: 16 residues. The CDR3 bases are TGTGCCAGCAGCCACCCGGGGGGTCTTAGTATAGATACGCAGTATTTT. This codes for CASSHPGGLSIDTQYF.

This CDR3 is CASSHPGVYNEQFF. The CDR3 nucleotides are TGTGCCAGCAGCCACCCGGGGGTCTACAATGAGCAGTTCTTC. V is TRBV11-2 and J is TRBJ2-1, with D perhaps TRBD2 (6 bases). This CDR3 has 14 residues. The germline V gene encodes CDR1 SGHAT and CDR2 FQNNGV. V was pared by 5 bases and J by 3 bases, with 11 bases between.

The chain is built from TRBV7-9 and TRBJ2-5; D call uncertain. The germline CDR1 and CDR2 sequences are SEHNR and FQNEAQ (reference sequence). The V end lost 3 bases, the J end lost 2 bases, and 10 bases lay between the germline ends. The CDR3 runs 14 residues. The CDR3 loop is CASSLFPSQETQYF. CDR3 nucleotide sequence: TGTGCCAGCAGCTTGTTTCCCAGTCAAGAGACCCAGTACTTC.

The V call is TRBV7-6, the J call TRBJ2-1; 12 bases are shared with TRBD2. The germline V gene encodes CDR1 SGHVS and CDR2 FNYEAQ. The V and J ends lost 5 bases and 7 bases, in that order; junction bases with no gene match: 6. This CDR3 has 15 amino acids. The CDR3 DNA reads TGTGCCAGCAGCCCTCTAGCGGGGGGGCCTAATGAGCAGTTCTTC. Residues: CASSPLAGGPNEQFF.